This T cell receptor (beta chain) came from a study of T cell clones after liver transplantation. For the study at large: TCRbeta sequencing after a pre-transplant mixed lymphocyte reaction identified graft-donor-reactive clones, later tracked in post-transplant blood. As an antigen-independent comparator, third-party-reactive TCRbeta sequences came from pre-transplant mixed lymphocyte reactions. Three of eight recipients were HCV-positive; others had non-autoimmune, non-viral indications.

Clones were sequenced by immunoSEQ multiplex PCR, and TCRdb holds only the in-frame ones, with some missing. The profile shows roughly 100,000 clones, around 84% of them singletons. The CDR3 loop spans 16 amino acids. Trimming left V 1 base short and J 5 bases short, with 12 bases between. CDR1 is SGHVS, CDR2 FNYEAQ, per germline. The input for sequencing was CD4+ T cells from blood, taken approximately 50 months after liver transplant. This TCR came from a human patient who received a liver transplant. Some T cells may have originated in the graft donor. The V and J genes are TRBV7-6 and TRBJ1-6; no clear D gene. For the CDR3, the DNA is TGTGCCAGCAGCTTAGTAGGGATCGGGGATAATTCACCCCTCCACTTT. This encodes CASSLVGIGDNSPLHF.